This passage covers 21 T cell receptor beta chains from one sample sequenced in a study of cytomegalovirus exposure and HLA in healthy donors. PCR involved 60 Vbeta and 13 Jbeta primers. Produced via immunoSEQ multiplex PCR; TCRdb's table is partial and in-frame only. This sample has about 140,000 clones, with under 80% found just once. The sample was PBMCs. The origin of the receptors is a woman between 45 and 65 years old in good health and CMV-seropositive.

In nucleotides, the CDR3 is TGCAGCGCCTTAGCAAAAGGGACAGGGGCAACCTACGAGCAGTACTTC. This translates into CSALAKGTGATYEQYF. This chain connects TRBV29-1 to TRBJ2-7; 10 bases line up with TRBD1. The CDR3 spans 16 residues. The junction had 14 bases not matched to a gene; V was cut back by 7 bases and J by 2 bases. Germline-derived CDR1 and CDR2 are SQVTM and ANQGSEA.

Concerning this clone: A read error may produce the germline difference seen at one junction end. The chain couples TRBV20-1 to TRBJ1-2; D is undetermined. The CDR3 has 11 residues. CDR1 is DFQATT, CDR2 SNEGSKA, per germline (reference sequence). The CDR3 nucleotides are TGCAGTGCTTCCGACCGAGGTGGCTACACTTTC. Residues: CSASDRGGYTF.

This chain joins TRBV18 and TRBJ1-2; D gene unclear. V dropped 2 bases and J dropped 2 bases, with 15 bases sitting between them. Per the germline V gene, CDR1 is KGHSH and CDR2 is LQKENI. CDR3 length: 16 residues. CDR3 DNA: TGTGCCAGCTCACCAGCGTCGGCAGGACTCAACTATGGCTACACCTTC. This sequence encodes CASSPASAGLNYGYTF.

V and J are TRBV6-6 and TRBJ2-1; 9 bases line up with TRBD1. With 10 bases clipped from V and 4 bases from J, the junction kept 5 bases outside the gene matches. Germline V gene sequence: CDR1 MNHNY, CDR2 SVGAGI (reference sequence). The CDR3 is 13 amino acids. The CDR3 here is CATRQGGYNEQFF. CDR3 in DNA: TGTGCCACGAGACAGGGGGGATACAATGAGCAGTTCTTC.

This clone occurred a few times. This rearrangement joins TRBV6-5 to TRBJ1-2; 9 bases align to TRBD1. The CDR3 is made up of 14 amino acids. CDR1 is MNHEY and CDR2 is SVGAGI in the germline V gene. V lost 7 bases to trimming and J lost 8 bases; unmatched junction nucleotides: 11. The CDR3 protein is CASTTRDREPGYTF. In DNA form, the CDR3 reads TGTGCCAGCACCACGAGGGACAGGGAACCCGGCTACACCTTC.

The chain carries TRBV9 and TRBJ2-5; TRBD2 agrees at 8 bases. The J call may be mistaken, given a closer DNA end match to TRBJ2-7. The CDR3 covers 14 residues. Germline V gene data show CDR1 as SGDLS and CDR2 as YYNGEE. In nucleotides, the CDR3 is TGTGCCAGCAGCTCCCGCGGGGGGCCCTACGAGCAGTACTTC. As protein: CASSSRGGPYEQYF.

The DNA for the CDR3 is TGCAGCGTTGAAGACGGGGAGGGCATTCAGTACTTC. Encoded protein: CSVEDGEGIQYF. V usage is TRBV29-1 and J usage is TRBJ2-4; 7 bases are shared with TRBD2. The CDR3 covers 12 residues. V dropped 0 bases and J dropped 9; count of bases not matched to a gene: 2. Germline V gene data show CDR1 as SQVTM and CDR2 as ANQGSEA.

This clone turned up a few times. The J gene is TRBJ1-1, the V gene TRBV11-3; no clear D. The CDR3 spans 13 residues. The germline V and J ends were trimmed by 3 bases and 0 bases, with 5 bases remaining between them. Germline lookup yields CDR1 SGHNT and CDR2 YENEEA. This CDR3 reads CASSFSLNTEAFF. The DNA of the CDR3 is TGTGCCAGCAGCTTTAGTTTGAACACTGAAGCTTTCTTT.

The chain couples TRBV4-1 to TRBJ2-3, with D tentatively TRBD2 (6 bases). The CDR3 loop spans 15 amino acids. V shed 0 bases and J shed 2 bases, with 9 bases lying between them. CDR1 MGHRA and CDR2 YSYEKL come from the germline V gene. The CDR3 DNA reads TGCGCCAGCAGCCAAGATTGGGGGGACACAGATACGCAGTATTTT. Its protein product is CASSQDWGDTDTQYF.

V gene TRBV27 combines with J gene TRBJ2-6, with 10 bases lining up with TRBD1. V shed 5 bases and J 3 bases; nucleotides not matched to a gene: 7. The CDR3 loop spans 17 amino acids. Germline V lookup: CDR1 MNHEY, CDR2 SMNVEV (reference sequence). The CDR3 DNA is TGTGCCAGCAGTCCGGGACAGGGGAGATATGGGGCCAACGTCCTGACTTTC. It translates to CASSPGQGRYGANVLTF.

Turning to this clone: Compared with germline, one end of the junction differs, possibly owing to a read error. This chain uses TRBV28 with TRBJ1-5; D unclear. This CDR3 is built from 14 residues. The germline V gene encodes CDR1 MDHEN and CDR2 SYDVKM. CDR3 loop: CASSLLGRNQPRHF. DNA for the CDR3: TGTGCCAGCAGTTTATTGGGCAGAAATCAGCCCCGGCATTTT. Together with reference TRBV28 and TRBJ1-5, the CDR3 gives the full variable domain: DVKVTQSSRYLVKRTGEKVFLECVQDMDHENMFWYRQDPGLGLRLIYFSYDVKMKEKGDIPEGYSVSREKKERFSLILESASTNQTSMYLCASSLLGRNQPRHFGDGTRLSIL.

The V and J genes are TRBV5-6 and TRBJ1-1; D ambiguous. V was clipped by 4 bases and J by 8 bases, with 15 bases between them. Looked up from germline, CDR1 is SGHDT and CDR2 is YYEEEE. The CDR3 extends over 13 amino acids. This CDR3 is CASSGRAWGEAFF. The CDR3 DNA sequence: TGTGCCAGCAGCGGGAGGGCCTGGGGAGAAGCTTTCTTT.

This rearrangement joins TRBV30 to TRBJ1-6; D call uncertain. The germline V and J ends were trimmed by 1 base and 10 bases, with 14 bases remaining between them. Germline CDR1 and CDR2: GTSNPN and SVGIG (reference sequence). The CDR3 spans 14 residues. The CDR3 nucleotides read TGTGCCTGGAGTGAAGTCCAACCCGGGTCACCCCTCCACTTT. It specifies CAWSEVQPGSPLHF.

The chain joins TRBV6-6 to TRBJ2-2; D gene ambiguous. Germline lookup yields CDR1 MNHNY and CDR2 SVGAGI (reference sequence). This CDR3 is built from 13 residues. V lost 0 bases and J lost 6, with 5 bases in between. In nucleotides, the CDR3 is TGTGCCAGCAGTTACTCGAGTTCCGGGGAGCTGTTTTTT. This codes for CASSYSSSGELFF.

The chain links TRBV12-5 to TRBJ2-5; 7 nucleotides line up with TRBD2. CDR1 and CDR2 from the germline V gene are LGHNT and FRNRAP. J gave up 3 bases and V 7 bases, and 5 bases lay outside the gene matches. The CDR3 runs to 13 residues. The CDR3 sequence: CASAKGGEETQYF. DNA for the CDR3: TGTGCTAGTGCAAAGGGAGGGGAAGAGACCCAGTACTTC.

The chain combines TRBV7-6 with TRBJ1-6; 12 nucleotides line up with TRBD1. The germline V gene encodes CDR1 SGHVS and CDR2 FNYEAQ. J was trimmed by 10 bases and V by 2 bases; bases with no gene match: 6. CDR3 size: 16 residues. The CDR3 region has the DNA TGTGCCAGCAGCTTACCGGGACAGGGGGCCGGATCACCCCTCCACTTT. Translation gives CASSLPGQGAGSPLHF.

V is TRBV27 and J is TRBJ2-1; tentative D call: TRBD2 (6 bases). V lost 3 bases and J lost 4, with 13 bases in between. Germline loops: CDR1 MNHEY, CDR2 SMNVEV (reference sequence). The CDR3 runs 15 residues. CDR3 nucleotide sequence: TGTGCCAGCAGTTTGGGACTTTGGGGGTACAATGAGCAGTTCTTC. The encoded protein is CASSLGLWGYNEQFF.

The rearrangement links TRBV7-2 to TRBJ2-1, with 15 bases aligning to TRBD2. CDR1 and CDR2 (germline): SGHTA, FQGNSA. This CDR3 has 18 residues. J gave up 1 base and V 5 bases, and 6 bases lay outside the gene matches. This CDR3 reads CASSLGLAGGLSYNEQFF. The CDR3 nucleotides are TGTGCCAGCAGCCTAGGACTAGCGGGGGGGTTATCCTACAATGAGCAGTTCTTC.

The chain is built from TRBV5-4 and TRBJ1-1, with 8 nucleotides matching TRBD1. Trimming removed 2 bases from V and 4 bases from J; junction bases left unmatched: 7. This CDR3 spans 15 amino acids. CDR1 and CDR2 (germline): SGHNT, YYREEE (reference sequence). The CDR3 nucleotides are TGTGCCAGCAGCTTTTATACTACAGGGGGCACTGAAGCTTTCTTT. Residues: CASSFYTTGGTEAFF.

This chain uses TRBV10-1 with TRBJ2-1; D unclear. Germline CDR1 WNHNN, CDR2 SYGVQD (reference sequence). The V and J ends lost 9 bases and 5 bases respectively, with 14 bases between them. The CDR3 runs to 13 residues. The CDR3 nucleotides read TGCGCCAGTCCCCCCTCAGTGAACAATGAGCAGTTCTTC. Amino acid sequence: CASPPSVNNEQFF.

This clone has a single count. The chain recombines TRBV13 with TRBJ2-1; 8 bases align to TRBD2. Germline CDR1 is PRHDT and CDR2 is FYEKMQ (reference sequence). The CDR3 runs to 21 residues. After removal of 1 base from V and 3 bases from J, the junction contained 20 bases not matched to a gene. In nucleotides, the CDR3 is TGTGCCAGCAGCTTAGCCAGAACGGGGGGGAGGGTGGATGTTCGCTACAATGAGCAGTTCTTC. Translation: CASSLARTGGRVDVRYNEQFF.